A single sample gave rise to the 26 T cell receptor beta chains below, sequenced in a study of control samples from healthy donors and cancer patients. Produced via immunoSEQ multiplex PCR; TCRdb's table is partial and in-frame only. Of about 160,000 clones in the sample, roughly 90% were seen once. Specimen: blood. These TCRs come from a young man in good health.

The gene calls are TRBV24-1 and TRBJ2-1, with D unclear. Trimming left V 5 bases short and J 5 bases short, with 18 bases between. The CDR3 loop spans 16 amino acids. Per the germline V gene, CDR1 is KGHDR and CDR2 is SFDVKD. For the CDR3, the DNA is TGTGCCACCAGTGTTGACACTAACCCAAGGGACAATGAGCAGTTCTTC. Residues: CATSVDTNPRDNEQFF.

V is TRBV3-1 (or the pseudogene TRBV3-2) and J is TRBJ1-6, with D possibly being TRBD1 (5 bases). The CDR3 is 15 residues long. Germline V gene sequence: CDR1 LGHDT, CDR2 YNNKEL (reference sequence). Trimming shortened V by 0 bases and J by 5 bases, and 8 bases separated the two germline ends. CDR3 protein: CASSQDGGNNSPLHF. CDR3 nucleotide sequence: TGTGCCAGCAGCCAAGACGGGGGGAATAATTCACCCCTCCACTTT.

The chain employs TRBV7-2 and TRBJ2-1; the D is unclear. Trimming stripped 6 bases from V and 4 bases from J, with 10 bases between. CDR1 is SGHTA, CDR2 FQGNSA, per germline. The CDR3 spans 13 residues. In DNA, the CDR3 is TGTGCCAGCAGGTACGACACTTACAATGAGCAGTTCTTC. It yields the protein CASRYDTYNEQFF.

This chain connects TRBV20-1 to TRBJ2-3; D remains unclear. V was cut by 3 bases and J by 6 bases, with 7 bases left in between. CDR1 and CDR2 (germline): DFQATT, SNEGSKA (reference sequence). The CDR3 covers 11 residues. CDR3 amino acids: CSASKRDTQYF. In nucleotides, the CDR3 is TGCAGTGCTAGCAAGCGTGATACGCAGTATTTT.

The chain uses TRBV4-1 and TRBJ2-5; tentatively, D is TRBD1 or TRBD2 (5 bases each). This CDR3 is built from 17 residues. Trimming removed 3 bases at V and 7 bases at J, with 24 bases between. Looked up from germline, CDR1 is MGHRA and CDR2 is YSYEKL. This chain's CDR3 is CASSQRGVAAERGTQYF. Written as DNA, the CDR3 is TGCGCCAGCAGCCAGCGAGGGGTGGCAGCGGAAAGAGGGACCCAGTACTTC.

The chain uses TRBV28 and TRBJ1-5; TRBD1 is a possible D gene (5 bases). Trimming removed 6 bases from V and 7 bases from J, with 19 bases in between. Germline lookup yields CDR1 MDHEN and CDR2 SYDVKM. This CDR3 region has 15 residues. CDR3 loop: CASSLGVMEDQPQHF. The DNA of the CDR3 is TGTGCCAGCAGCCTGGGGGTTATGGAAGACCAGCCCCAGCATTTT.

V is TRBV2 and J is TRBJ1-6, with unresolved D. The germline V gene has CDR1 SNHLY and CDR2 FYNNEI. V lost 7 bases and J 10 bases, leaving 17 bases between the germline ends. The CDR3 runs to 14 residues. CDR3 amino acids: CASTAGVGRSPLHF. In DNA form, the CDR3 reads TGTGCCAGCACGGCCGGAGTTGGTAGATCACCCCTCCACTTT.

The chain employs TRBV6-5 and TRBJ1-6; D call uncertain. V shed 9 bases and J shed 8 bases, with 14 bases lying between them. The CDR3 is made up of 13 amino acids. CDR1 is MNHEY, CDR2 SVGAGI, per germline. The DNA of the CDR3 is TGTGCCAGTTCATACAACGGAGATTCACCCCTCCACTTT. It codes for CASSYNGDSPLHF.

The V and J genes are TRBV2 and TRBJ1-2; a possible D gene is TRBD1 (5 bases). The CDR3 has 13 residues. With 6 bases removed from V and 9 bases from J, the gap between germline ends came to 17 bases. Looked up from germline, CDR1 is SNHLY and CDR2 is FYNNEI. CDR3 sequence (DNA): TGTGCCAGCAGCCTCTCACGTGGGGGGAGCTACACCTTC. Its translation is CASSLSRGGSYTF.

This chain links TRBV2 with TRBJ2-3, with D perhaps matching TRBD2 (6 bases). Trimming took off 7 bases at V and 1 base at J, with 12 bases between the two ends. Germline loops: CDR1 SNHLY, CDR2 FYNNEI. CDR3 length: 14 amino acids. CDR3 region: CASTWGVGTDTQYF. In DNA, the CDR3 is TGTGCCAGCACTTGGGGGGTGGGCACAGATACGCAGTATTTT.

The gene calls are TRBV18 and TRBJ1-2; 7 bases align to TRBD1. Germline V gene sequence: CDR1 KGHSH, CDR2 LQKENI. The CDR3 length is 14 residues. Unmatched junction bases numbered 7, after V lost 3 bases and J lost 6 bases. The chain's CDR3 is CASSPMTGPHGYTF. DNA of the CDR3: TGTGCCAGCTCACCGATGACAGGGCCTCATGGCTACACCTTC.

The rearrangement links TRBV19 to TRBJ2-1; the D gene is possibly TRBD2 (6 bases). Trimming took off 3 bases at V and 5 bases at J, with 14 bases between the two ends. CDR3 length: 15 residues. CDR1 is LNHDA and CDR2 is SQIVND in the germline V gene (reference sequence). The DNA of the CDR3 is TGTGCCAGTAGTATTGTTGGGGGGTACAACAATGAGCAGTTCTTC. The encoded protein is CASSIVGGYNNEQFF.

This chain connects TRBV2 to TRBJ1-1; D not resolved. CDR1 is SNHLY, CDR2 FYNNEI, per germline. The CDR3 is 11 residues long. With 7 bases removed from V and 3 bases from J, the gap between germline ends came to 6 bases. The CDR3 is CASILDTEAFF. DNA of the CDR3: TGTGCCAGCATTCTGGACACTGAAGCTTTCTTT.

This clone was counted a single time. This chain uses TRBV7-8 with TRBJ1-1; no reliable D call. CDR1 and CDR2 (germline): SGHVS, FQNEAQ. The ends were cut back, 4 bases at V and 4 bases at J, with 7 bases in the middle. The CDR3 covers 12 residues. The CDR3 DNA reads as TGTGCCAGCAGCTCGAGGACCACTGAAGCTTTCTTT. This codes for CASSSRTTEAFF.

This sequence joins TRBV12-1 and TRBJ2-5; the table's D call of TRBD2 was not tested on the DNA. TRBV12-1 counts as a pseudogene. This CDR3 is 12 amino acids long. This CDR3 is CASSKRQETQYF. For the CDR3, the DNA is TGTGCCAGCTCTAAAAGACAAGAGACCCAGTACTTC.

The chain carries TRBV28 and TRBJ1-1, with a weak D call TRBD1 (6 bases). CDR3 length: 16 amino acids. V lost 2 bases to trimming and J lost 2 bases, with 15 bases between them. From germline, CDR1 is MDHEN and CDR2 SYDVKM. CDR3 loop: CASSLSNKGGNTEAFF. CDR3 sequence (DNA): TGTGCCAGCAGTTTAAGCAACAAGGGGGGAAACACTGAAGCTTTCTTT.

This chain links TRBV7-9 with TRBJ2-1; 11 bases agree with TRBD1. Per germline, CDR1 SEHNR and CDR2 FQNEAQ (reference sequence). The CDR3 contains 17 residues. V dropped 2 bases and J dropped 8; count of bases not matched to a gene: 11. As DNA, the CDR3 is TGTGCCAGCAGCTTACCGCGCGTTGGACAGGGGGCCCATGAGCAGTTCTTC. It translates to CASSLPRVGQGAHEQFF.

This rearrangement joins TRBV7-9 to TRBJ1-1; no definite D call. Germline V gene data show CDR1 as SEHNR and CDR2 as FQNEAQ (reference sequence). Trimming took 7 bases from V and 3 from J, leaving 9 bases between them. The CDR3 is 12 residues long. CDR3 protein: CASTDRDTEAFF. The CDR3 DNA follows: TGTGCCAGCACAGATCGAGACACTGAAGCTTTCTTT.

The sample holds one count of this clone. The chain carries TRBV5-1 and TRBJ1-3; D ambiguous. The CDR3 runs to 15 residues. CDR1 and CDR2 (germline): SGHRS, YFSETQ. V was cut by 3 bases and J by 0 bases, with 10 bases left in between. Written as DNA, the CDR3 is TGCGCCAGCAGCTGGGGTGGAGGCTCTGGAAACACCATATATTTT. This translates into CASSWGGGSGNTIYF.

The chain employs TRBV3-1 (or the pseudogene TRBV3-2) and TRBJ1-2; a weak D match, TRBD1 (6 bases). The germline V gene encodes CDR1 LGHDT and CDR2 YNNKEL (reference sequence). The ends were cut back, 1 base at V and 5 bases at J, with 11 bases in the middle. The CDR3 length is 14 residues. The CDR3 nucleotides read TGTGCCAGCAGCCAAGCTAGGGGGGAGTATGGCTACACCTTC. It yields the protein CASSQARGEYGYTF.

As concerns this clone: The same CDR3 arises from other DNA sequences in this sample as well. The CDR3 nucleotides are TGTGCCAGCAGTTCGGGACAGACTGGGGCCAACGTCCTGACTTTC. Its translation: CASSSGQTGANVLTF. This chain joins TRBV28 and TRBJ2-6, with 7 bases that match TRBD1. The CDR3 length is 15 residues. The V and J ends lost 4 bases and 2 bases, in that order; junction bases with no gene match: 2. CDR1 is MDHEN and CDR2 is SYDVKM in the germline V gene. The whole variable domain, remainder taken from reference TRBV28 and TRBJ2-6, is DVKVTQSSRYLVKRTGEKVFLECVQDMDHENMFWYRQDPGLGLRLIYFSYDVKMKEKGDIPEGYSVSREKKERFSLILESASTNQTSMYLCASSSGQTGANVLTFGAGSRLTVL.

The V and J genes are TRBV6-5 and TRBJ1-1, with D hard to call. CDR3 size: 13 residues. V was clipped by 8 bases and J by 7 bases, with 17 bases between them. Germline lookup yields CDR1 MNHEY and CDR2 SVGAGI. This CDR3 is CASYGMLDYEAFF. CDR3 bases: TGTGCCAGCTACGGAATGTTAGATTATGAAGCTTTCTTT.

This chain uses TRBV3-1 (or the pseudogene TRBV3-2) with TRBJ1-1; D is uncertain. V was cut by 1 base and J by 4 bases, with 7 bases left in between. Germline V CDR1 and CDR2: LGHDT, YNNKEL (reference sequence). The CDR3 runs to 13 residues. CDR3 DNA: TGTGCCAGCAGCCAAGTTAAAGGCACTGAAGCTTTCTTT. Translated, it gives CASSQVKGTEAFF.

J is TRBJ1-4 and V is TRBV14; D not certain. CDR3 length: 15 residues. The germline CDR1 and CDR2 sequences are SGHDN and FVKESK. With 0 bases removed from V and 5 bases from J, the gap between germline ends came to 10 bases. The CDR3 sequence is CASSQDRQANEKLFF. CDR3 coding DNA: TGTGCCAGCAGCCAAGATCGGCAGGCCAATGAAAAACTGTTTTTT. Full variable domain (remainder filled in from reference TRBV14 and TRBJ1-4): EAGVTQFPSHSVIEKGQTVTLRCDPISGHDNLYWYRRVMGKEIKFLLHFVKESKQDESGMPNNRFLAERTGGTYSTLKVQPAELEDSGVYFCASSQDRQANEKLFFGSGTQLSVL.

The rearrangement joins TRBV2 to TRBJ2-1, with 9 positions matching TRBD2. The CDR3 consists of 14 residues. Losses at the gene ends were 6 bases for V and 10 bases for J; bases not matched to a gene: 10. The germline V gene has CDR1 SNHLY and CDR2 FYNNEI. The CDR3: CASSVNSGRGEQFF. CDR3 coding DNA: TGTGCCAGCAGCGTAAATAGCGGGAGAGGCGAGCAGTTCTTC.

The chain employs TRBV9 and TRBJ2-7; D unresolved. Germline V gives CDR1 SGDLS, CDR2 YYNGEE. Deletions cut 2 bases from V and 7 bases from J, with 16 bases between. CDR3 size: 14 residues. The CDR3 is CASSVSRSPGEQYF. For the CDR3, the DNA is TGTGCCAGCAGCGTTTCCAGGTCACCGGGTGAGCAGTACTTC.